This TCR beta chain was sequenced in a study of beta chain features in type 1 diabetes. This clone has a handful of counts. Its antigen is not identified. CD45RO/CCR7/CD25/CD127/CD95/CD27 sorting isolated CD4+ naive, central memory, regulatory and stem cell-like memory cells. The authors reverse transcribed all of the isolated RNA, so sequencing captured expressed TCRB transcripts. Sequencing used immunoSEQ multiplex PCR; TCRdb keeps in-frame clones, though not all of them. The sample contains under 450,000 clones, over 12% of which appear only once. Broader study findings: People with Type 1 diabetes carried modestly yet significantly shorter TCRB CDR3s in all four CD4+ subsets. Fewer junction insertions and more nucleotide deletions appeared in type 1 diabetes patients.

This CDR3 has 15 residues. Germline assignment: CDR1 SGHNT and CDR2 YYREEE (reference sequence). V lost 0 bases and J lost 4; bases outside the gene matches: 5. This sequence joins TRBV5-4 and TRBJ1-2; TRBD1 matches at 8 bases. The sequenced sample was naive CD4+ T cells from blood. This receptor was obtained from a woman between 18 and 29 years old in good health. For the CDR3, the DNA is TGTGCCAGCAGCTTGGGACAGGGGAGCATCTATGGCTACACCTTC. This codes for CASSLGQGSIYGYTF.